This TCR beta chain was sequenced during a study of T cells in Graves' hyperthyroidism and ophthalmopathy. Points from the study as a whole: Clonotypes that were expanded in thyroid above 0.001 mostly appeared in blood too. Ophthalmopathy cases were set apart from stable hyperthyroidism by a 13 V-J model.

It was RNA transcripts that yielded the amplified TCR beta CDR3 regions. A first-round RT-PCR of the TCR CDR3 used the HTBI primer set. TCRdb fed the multiplex PCR reads into MiXCR, producing one record per CDR3 protein. The table records approximately 430,000 distinct CDR3 sequences, under 15% of them present only once. On this clonotype itself: Its target is not known. Mismatch with germline at one junction end may stem from a read error.

Germline V gene lookup returns CDR1 WNHNN and CDR2 SYGVQD (reference sequence). This CDR3 region has 15 residues. On the basis of clinical symptoms, serum thyroxine and TRAb, thyroid ultrasound and orbital computed tomography, diagnoses were made. Out of about 10 ml of fresh peripheral blood came the PBMCs. The receptor comes from a man aged 18 to 30 with Graves' ophthalmopathy. The chain employs TRBV10-1 and TRBJ1-2; 10 nucleotides match TRBD1. The sample taken for sequencing was blood. The CDR3 nucleotides are TGTGCCATCAGTGACCGGACAGGGGGATACTATGGCTACACCTTC. Its protein is CAISDRTGGYYGYTF.